This T cell receptor beta chain was profiled in a study of control samples from healthy donors and cancer patients. V was pared by 4 bases and J by 5 bases, with 17 bases between. The CDR3 loop spans 15 amino acids. The germline gives CDR1 MGHRA, CDR2 YSYEKL. This clone has a single count. Assay used: immunoSEQ multiplex PCR; TCRdb lists only in-frame clones, some missing. The table has almost 90,000 clones, about 83% seen once. This receptor was obtained from a woman aged 40-49 years in good health. The sample taken for sequencing was blood. The chain has TRBV4-1 and TRBJ1-1; D call uncertain. This CDR3 reads CASSPPGSPFTEAFF. The CDR3 nucleotides read TGCGCCAGCAGCCCTCCTGGGTCACCCTTTACTGAAGCTTTCTTT.